This TCR beta chain was recovered during a study of shared clonotypes between healthy human individuals. At the level of the study: Each donor's CD8 memory used one plate, CD8 naive two, each CD4 subset three.

The V gene's germline CDR1 is LNHNV and CDR2 YYDKDF (reference sequence). The V and J ends lost 1 base and 0 bases respectively, with 11 bases between them. There are 16 residues in the CDR3. Each subset's genomic DNA was split evenly across several immunoSEQ plates. Data came from immunoSEQ multiplex PCR; TCRdb stores just in-frame clones and leaves some out. This sample has about 2.3 million clones; more than 80% occur once, and the top ten carry 0.39%. A CD45RA+ naive subset and a CD45RA-negative memory subset were split from CD4+ cells. The chain uses TRBV15 and TRBJ2-3; possibly TRBD2 for D (5 bases). This TCR derives from a man aged 18 to 30 in good health. Some clones in this sample may be carry-over from other donors' samples. The sample consisted of naive CD4+ T cells from PBMCs. Regarding subset: CD45RA+ positively selected. CDR3 amino acids: CATSRGGAASTDTQYF. The CDR3 DNA reads TGTGCCACCAGCAGAGGTGGAGCGGCTAGCACAGATACGCAGTATTTT.